Each of the 23 T cell receptor beta chains below was sequenced from the same sample in a study of OX40 agonist ivuxolimab in advanced cancers. TCRdb's table, derived via immunoSEQ multiplex PCR, lists solely in-frame clones and lacks some. This table holds roughly 80,000 clones, around 80% found once. Sequenced here: CD4+ or CD8+ T cells sorted from blood, sampled in a trial of the OX40 agonist ivuxolimab. These receptors originate from an adult with an advanced solid tumor such as melanoma, head and neck, liver or kidney cancer.

This chain links TRBV5-3 with TRBJ1-3; D not resolved. TRBV5-3 qualifies as an ORF whose function is uncertain. Deletions cut 1 base from V and 4 bases from J, with 6 bases between. This CDR3 contains 13 residues. DNA of the CDR3: TGTGCCAGAAGCTTGAAAGGCGGAAACACCATATATTTT. It specifies CARSLKGGNTIYF.

The V gene is TRBV11-3, the J gene TRBJ2-3; D is possibly TRBD2 (6 bases). Trimming shortened V by 1 base and J by 3 bases, and 8 bases separated the two germline ends. CDR3 length equals 14 residues. Germline V lookup: CDR1 SGHNT, CDR2 YENEEA. Here the CDR3 DNA reads TGTGCCAGCAGCTTAGCTGGGGGGACAGATACGCAGTATTTT. Translating gives CASSLAGGTDTQYF.

The genes are TRBV29-1 and TRBJ2-1; unclear D gene. V lost 2 bases and J lost 5, with 19 bases in between. The CDR3 extends over 16 amino acids. The germline V gene encodes CDR1 SQVTM and CDR2 ANQGSEA. The CDR3 loop reads CSVELRPAVQNNEQFF. The CDR3 DNA sequence: TGCAGCGTTGAACTGAGACCCGCTGTACAGAACAATGAGCAGTTCTTC.

In this sample, this clone turned up a few times. The chain has TRBV30 and TRBJ1-1; TRBD1 is a possible D gene (5 bases). The germline CDR1 and CDR2 sequences are GTSNPN and SVGIG (reference sequence). This CDR3 has 11 amino acids. V lost 0 bases to trimming and J lost 11 bases, with 10 bases between them. CDR3 bases: TGTGCCTGGAGTGTTCAGGGAGTGGCTTTCTTT. It yields the protein CAWSVQGVAFF.

This chain links TRBV7-9 with TRBJ2-7, with 9 bases lining up with TRBD2. J gave up 5 bases and V 5 bases, and 13 bases lay outside the gene matches. The CDR3 contains 16 residues. Germline V gives CDR1 SEHNR, CDR2 FQNEAQ (reference sequence). CDR3 loop: CASSPPAGGPGHEQYF. In nucleotides, the CDR3 is TGTGCCAGCAGCCCGCCGGCGGGGGGGCCTGGCCACGAGCAGTACTTC.

The CDR3 DNA reads as TGTGCCAGTAGTTCCTGGGAGGACTGGAGGCATGGCTACACCTTC. Its protein is CASSSWEDWRHGYTF. The chain links TRBV19 to TRBJ1-2; the D is unclear. The V and J ends lost 5 bases and 6 bases respectively, with 19 bases between them. The CDR3 totals 15 residues. Germline loops: CDR1 LNHDA, CDR2 SQIVND (reference sequence). The whole variable domain, remainder taken from reference TRBV19 and TRBJ1-2, is DGGITQSPKYLFRKEGQNVTLSCEQNLNHDAMYWYRQDPGQGLRLIYYSQIVNDFQKGDIAEGYSVSREKKESFPLTVTSAQKNPTAFYLCASSSWEDWRHGYTFGSGTRLTVV.

DNA for the CDR3: TGCGCCAGCAGCTTGGAAACAGGGGTGGCTGGCTACACCTTC. This gives the protein CASSLETGVAGYTF. The V call is TRBV5-1, the J call TRBJ1-2; TRBD1 matches 7 bases. The germline V gene has CDR1 SGHRS and CDR2 YFSETQ. V shed 0 bases and J 7 bases; nucleotides not matched to a gene: 6. The CDR3 spans 14 residues. The full variable domain, with the rest looked up from reference TRBV5-1 and TRBJ1-2, is KAGVTQTPRYLIKTRGQQVTLSCSPISGHRSVSWYQQTPGQGLQFLFEYFSETQRNKGNFPGRFSGRQFSNSRSEMNVSTLELGDSALYLCASSLETGVAGYTFGSGTRLTVV.

The chain has TRBV9 and TRBJ1-5; 8 nucleotides agree with TRBD1. CDR1 and CDR2 (germline): SGDLS, YYNGEE. This CDR3 region has 15 residues. The V gene end was trimmed by 4 bases and the J gene end by 6 bases; junction bases not matched to a gene: 9. CDR3 coding DNA: TGTGCCAGCAGCCCGGGACTCACAGGGGGTCAGCCCCAGCATTTT. It yields the protein CASSPGLTGGQPQHF.

The chain carries TRBV27 and TRBJ2-7; no firm D call. The CDR3 extends over 12 amino acids. V was clipped by 6 bases and J by 1 base, with 7 bases between them. CDR1 is MNHEY, CDR2 SMNVEV, per germline (reference sequence). The CDR3: CASSLPSYEQYF. The CDR3 DNA follows: TGTGCCAGCAGCTTACCTTCCTACGAGCAGTACTTC.

The chain employs TRBV9 and TRBJ2-1; no clear D. With 1 base removed from V and 8 bases from J, the gap between germline ends came to 13 bases. Germline V gene sequence: CDR1 SGDLS, CDR2 YYNGEE. This CDR3 region has 14 residues. The DNA of the CDR3 is TGTGCCAGCAGCGTATTCCCCAGCGAAGATGAGCAGTTCTTC. Its translation: CASSVFPSEDEQFF.

Concerning this clone itself: A junction end diverges from the germline sequence, so it may reflect a read error. V and J are TRBV2 and TRBJ1-1, with 7 nucleotides matching TRBD1. The germline V gene has CDR1 SNHLY and CDR2 FYNNEI. This CDR3 is 15 amino acids long. In DNA form, the CDR3 reads TGTGCCAGCAGAGAAGACAGGGTCTTGAACACTGAAGCTTTCTTT. It yields the protein CASREDRVLNTEAFF.

The V call is TRBV7-9, the J call TRBJ1-2; no clear D. Per germline, CDR1 SEHNR and CDR2 FQNEAQ (reference sequence). The V and J ends lost 5 bases and 5 bases respectively, with 6 bases between them. The CDR3 is 11 residues long. The CDR3 DNA sequence: TGTGCCAGCAGCGCGGGGTATGGCTACACCTTC. It translates to CASSAGYGYTF.

The chain joins TRBV25-1 to TRBJ1-2; D is undetermined. Deletions cut 2 bases from V and 0 bases from J, with 10 bases between. The CDR3 covers 15 residues. CDR1 and CDR2 (germline): MGHDK, SYGVNS. CDR3 protein: CASSEATDANYGYTF. The CDR3 region has the DNA TGTGCCAGCAGTGAAGCAACGGACGCTAACTATGGCTACACCTTC.

The chain recombines TRBV2 with TRBJ1-4; D remains unclear. The CDR3 is 12 amino acids. Germline V lookup: CDR1 SNHLY, CDR2 FYNNEI. V was cut by 6 bases and J by 8 bases, with 10 bases left in between. The CDR3 nucleotides read TGTGCCAGCAGGGAGGAGTCGGAAAAACTGTTTTTT. The encoded protein is CASREESEKLFF.

The V and J genes are TRBV2 and TRBJ1-2; D not resolved. V was trimmed by 7 bases and J by 6 bases, leaving 18 bases between them. The length of the CDR3 is 14 residues. Germline CDR1 reads SNHLY; CDR2 reads FYNNEI. This chain's CDR3 is CASTASVNGDGYTF. The CDR3 coding sequence is TGTGCCAGCACCGCCTCCGTGAACGGAGATGGCTACACCTTC. Supplemented by reference TRBV2 and TRBJ1-2, the full variable domain reads EPEVTQTPSHQVTQMGQEVILRCVPISNHLYFYWYRQILGQKVEFLVSFYNNEISEKSEIFDDQFSVERPDGSNFTLKIRSTKLEDSAMYFCASTASVNGDGYTFGSGTRLTVV.

This chain joins TRBV4-1 and TRBJ1-3; TRBD1 matches 8 bases. The germline V gene has CDR1 MGHRA and CDR2 YSYEKL. The CDR3 has 18 residues. Unmatched junction bases numbered 10, after V lost 3 bases and J lost 0 bases. CDR3 nucleotide sequence: TGCGCCAGCAGCCATCGCCGGGACAGGCCCTTCTCTGGAAACACCATATATTTT. It yields the protein CASSHRRDRPFSGNTIYF.

The chain employs TRBV30 and TRBJ2-7; the D gene is possibly TRBD1 (6 bases). This CDR3 region has 14 residues. The germline gives CDR1 GTSNPN, CDR2 SVGIG (reference sequence). Trimming left V 2 bases short and J 0 bases short, with 11 bases between. This CDR3 reads CAWSPQGSSYEQYF. The CDR3 bases are TGTGCCTGGAGTCCCCAGGGGTCCTCCTACGAGCAGTACTTC.

V and J are TRBV5-8 and TRBJ1-5; D is ambiguous. Germline V lookup: CDR1 SGHTS, CDR2 YDEGEE. V was cut by 2 bases and J by 5 bases, with 14 bases left in between. The CDR3 is made up of 15 amino acids. CDR3 bases: TGTGCCAGCAGCTTCGCCGGGGTGTATTATCAGCCCCAGCATTTT. Translated, it gives CASSFAGVYYQPQHF.

This clone came up once. The chain employs TRBV18 and TRBJ1-1, with D maybe TRBD1 (5 bases). The CDR3 is 15 amino acids. CDR1 is KGHSH, CDR2 LQKENI, per germline. V was shortened by 5 bases and J by 0 bases, with 13 bases between the two germline ends. CDR3 amino acids: CASSYLRGMNTEAFF. In DNA form, the CDR3 reads TGTGCCAGCTCATATCTACGGGGGATGAACACTGAAGCTTTCTTT. The full variable domain, completed using reference TRBV18 and TRBJ1-1, is NAGVMQNPRHLVRRRGQEARLRCSPMKGHSHVYWYRQLPEEGLKFMVYLQKENIIDESGMPKERFSAEFPKEGPSILRIQQVVRGDSAAYFCASSYLRGMNTEAFFGQGTRLTVV.

The chain links TRBV5-1 to TRBJ2-1; no firm D call. The length of the CDR3 is 13 residues. CDR1 and CDR2 from the germline V gene are SGHRS and YFSETQ. V shed 4 bases and J shed 7 bases, with 12 bases lying between them. CDR3 coding DNA: TGCGCCAGCAGCCAAGCTAGTCGAAATGAGCAGTTCTTC. Its translation is CASSQASRNEQFF.

This clone was seen a few times. The chain links TRBV30 to TRBJ2-5; D remains ambiguous. The V and J ends lost 3 bases and 2 bases respectively, with 10 bases between them. CDR1 GTSNPN and CDR2 SVGIG come from the germline V gene (reference sequence). The CDR3 covers 13 residues. CDR3: CAWSRRAQETQYF. CDR3 coding DNA: TGTGCCTGGAGCCGAAGGGCTCAAGAGACCCAGTACTTC.

This chain links TRBV18 with TRBJ2-7, with a possible D match to TRBD1 (5 bases). V dropped 2 bases and J dropped 2 bases, with 7 bases sitting between them. Germline V gene lookup returns CDR1 KGHSH and CDR2 LQKENI. The CDR3 is 13 amino acids. CDR3 DNA: TGTGCCAGCTCACCAGGGGCCCCCTACGAGCAGTACTTC. The encoded protein is CASSPGAPYEQYF.

The V gene is TRBV18, the J gene TRBJ2-7; weak D call: TRBD1 (6 bases). The CDR3 is 14 amino acids. The ends were cut back, 0 bases at V and 7 bases at J, with 13 bases in the middle. The V gene's germline CDR1 is KGHSH and CDR2 LQKENI. DNA for the CDR3: TGTGCCAGCTCACCACCGCTGGGGGCGCGGGAGCAGTACTTC. This codes for CASSPPLGAREQYF. Using reference TRBV18 and TRBJ2-7 for the parts outside the CDR3, the full variable domain is NAGVMQNPRHLVRRRGQEARLRCSPMKGHSHVYWYRQLPEEGLKFMVYLQKENIIDESGMPKERFSAEFPKEGPSILRIQQVVRGDSAAYFCASSPPLGAREQYFGPGTRLTVT.